This T cell receptor (beta chain) was found in a study of blood T cell repertoires in COVID-19. Data came from immunoSEQ multiplex PCR; TCRdb stores just in-frame clones and leaves some out. The sample shows about 440,000 clones, about nine tenths of them seen only once. The CDR3 is 11 amino acids. Germline V gene sequence: CDR1 DFQATT, CDR2 SNEGSKA (reference sequence). V was pared by 6 bases and J by 6 bases, with 11 bases between. The receptor was isolated from a woman aged 45-60 years with COVID-19, enrolled during active disease. Sequencing was carried out using peripheral blood. This sequence joins TRBV20-1 and TRBJ1-1; D is unresolved. The CDR3 nucleotides are TGCAGTGCCGCAGACGGAGCTGAAGCTTTCTTT. Translated, it gives CSAADGAEAFF.